The sequence of this T cell receptor (beta chain) was determined in a study of response to subunit inactivated influenza vaccine. The study's findings and limits: Authors suggested each seasonal influenza vaccination recruits few new T cells.

TCRdb redid the calling of the RT-PCR reads with MiXCR, one entry per CDR3 protein. The sample has roughly 650,000 distinct CDR3 sequences; around 13% are singletons. CDR3 length equals 15 residues. The trim removed 6 bases at V and 3 bases at J, leaving 7 bases unmatched. Germline V gene data show CDR1 as SQVTM and CDR2 as ANQGSEA. As to this clonotype: What it binds is not known.

This sequence was found in a man aged 50 or older who received an inactivated influenza vaccine. The sequenced sample was PBMCs from blood, obtained approximately 15 days before vaccination. The chain links TRBV29-1 to TRBJ2-3; the match to TRBD2 covers 12 bases. The CDR3 sequence is CSVSGTSGLTDTQYF. CDR3 in DNA: TGCAGCGTGTCGGGGACTAGCGGGTTGACAGATACGCAGTATTTT.